The source of this TCR beta chain is a study of T cells in Graves' hyperthyroidism and ophthalmopathy. Regions amplified from RNA transcripts were the TCR beta CDR3 regions. The HTBI primer set drove a first-round RT-PCR of the TCR CDR3. Using its own MiXCR run on the multiplex PCR reads, TCRdb lists one record per CDR3 protein. The top ten clones hold about a tenth of a sample with some 760,000 distinct CDR3 sequences, 14% of them seen once. Looked up from germline, CDR1 is MNHNS and CDR2 is SASEGT. The CDR3 extends over 15 amino acids. V was clipped by 8 bases and J by 4 bases; unmatched bases: 11. This clonotype was observed a few times.

Source material: blood. This sequence originates from a woman between 18 and 29 years old with Graves' hyperthyroidism. V gene TRBV6-1 combines with J gene TRBJ2-7; 10 bases line up with TRBD1. CDR3 coding DNA: TGTGCCAGCGGGTCCCGGGACAGGGGTTCTTACGAGCAGTACTTC. Amino acid sequence: CASGSRDRGSYEQYF.